Each of the 18 T cell receptor beta chains below was sequenced from the same sample in a study of T cells in Graves' hyperthyroidism and ophthalmopathy (dated by TCRdb to the late 2010s). The library was obtained by multiplex PCR. Sequencing used an Illumina HiSeq 2000. The TCR beta CDR3 regions were amplified from the RNA transcripts. The first round of RT-PCR for the TCR CDR3 was performed with the HTBI primer set and the Qiagen OneStep RT-PCR kit. TCRdb took the public reads, trimmed them with fastp at Q25, ran MiXCR for clone calling and kept in-frame beta chains. Each CDR3 protein appears once, grouped with its most common genes and DNA. The sample data list about 640,000 distinct CDR3 sequences, and more than 12% of these were observed just once. The top ten hold around 12% of the sample. Sequences were obtained from blood. The receptors were sampled from a woman aged 45-65 years with Graves' ophthalmopathy.

V usage is TRBV9 and J usage is TRBJ2-7, with a weak D call TRBD1 (6 bases). The CDR3 length is 14 residues. CDR1 is SGDLS and CDR2 is YYNGEE in the germline V gene. Trimming took off 0 bases at V and 3 bases at J, with 10 bases between the two ends. Here the CDR3 reads CASSVAQGNYEQYF. For the CDR3, the DNA is TGTGCCAGCAGCGTAGCCCAGGGGAACTACGAGCAGTACTTC.

The chain uses TRBV10-3 and TRBJ2-5; possible D gene TRBD2, 6 bases. The germline V gene has CDR1 ENHRY and CDR2 SYGVKD. The CDR3 totals 12 residues. The V end lost 6 bases, the J end lost 4 bases, and 9 bases lay between the germline ends. This chain's CDR3 is CAIREGTETQYF. The CDR3 DNA is TGTGCCATCAGGGAGGGTACAGAGACCCAGTACTTC.

This clonotype was counted at least ten times. V is TRBV12-3 or TRBV12-4 and J is TRBJ2-2, with TRBD1 matching over 7 bases. The CDR3 covers 15 residues. Trimming removed 7 bases from V and 1 base from J; junction bases left unmatched: 6. The CDR3 nucleotides read TGTGCCAGCACCACAAGACAGGGGAACACCGGGGAGCTGTTTTTT. Amino acid sequence: CASTTRQGNTGELFF.

On this clonotype itself: This may be a read error, as it is one base from a much larger clone. J is TRBJ2-2 and V is TRBV20-1, with a tentative D call TRBD2 (6 bases). Germline CDR1 is DFQATT and CDR2 is SNEGSKA (reference sequence). The CDR3 contains 16 residues. This chain's CDR3 is CSARDLVGVNTGGLFF. CDR3 DNA sequence: TGCAGTGCTAGAGATCTTGTCGGGGTGAACACCGGGGGGCTGTTTTTT.

V is TRBV3-1 and J is TRBJ2-4, with 10 bases aligning to TRBD2. This CDR3 has 17 amino acids. Germline V gene data show CDR1 as LGHDT and CDR2 as YNNKEL (reference sequence). Germline trimming cut 4 bases from V and 2 bases from J; bases unmatched to any gene: 8. CDR3 bases: TGTGCCAGCAGCCGAGTTGGACTAGCGGACACCAAAAACATTCAGTACTTC. This translates into CASSRVGLADTKNIQYF.

The chain joins TRBV4-1 to TRBJ2-7; 7 bases are a match to TRBD2. There are 17 residues in the CDR3. Germline lookup yields CDR1 MGHRA and CDR2 YSYEKL. Unmatched junction bases numbered 13, after V lost 1 base and J lost 4 bases. The DNA for the CDR3 is TGCGCCAGCAGCCAAGGGGGTGGACTAGGGAGAATTTACGAGCAGTACTTC. Translated, it gives CASSQGGGLGRIYEQYF.

This clonotype was found many times. The V call is TRBV28, the J call TRBJ1-2; D is unclear. This CDR3 spans 15 amino acids. Germline V gives CDR1 MDHEN, CDR2 SYDVKM. V lost 2 bases and J lost 2, with 12 bases in between. Written as DNA, the CDR3 is TGTGCCAGCAGTTTAGGCAGGTCGTTGAACTATGGCTACACCTTC. This translates into CASSLGRSLNYGYTF.

This chain uses TRBV4-1 with TRBJ2-2, with D tentatively TRBD2 (5 bases). Trimming left V 2 bases short and J 7 bases short, with 17 bases between. CDR1 is MGHRA, CDR2 YSYEKL, per germline. This CDR3 comprises 16 residues. In DNA, the CDR3 is TGCGCCAGCAGCCAAAAGGACTTTCCCGGGAACGGGGAGCTGTTTTTT. Its translation is CASSQKDFPGNGELFF.

A few counts support this clonotype. The CDR3 reads CASSEPARTEAFF. In DNA form, the CDR3 reads TGTGCCAGCAGTGAACCCGCGAGGACTGAAGCTTTCTTT. This chain uses TRBV2 with TRBJ1-1; D gene ambiguous. Germline loops: CDR1 SNHLY, CDR2 FYNNEI. The CDR3 covers 13 residues. The V end was cut by 2 bases, the J end by 5 bases, with 9 bases between. Full variable domain (outside the CDR3, taken from reference TRBV2 and TRBJ1-1): EPEVTQTPSHQVTQMGQEVILRCVPISNHLYFYWYRQILGQKVEFLVSFYNNEISEKSEIFDDQFSVERPDGSNFTLKIRSTKLEDSAMYFCASSEPARTEAFFGQGTRLTVV.

The chain uses TRBV9 and TRBJ2-2; 8 bases line up with TRBD2. The CDR3 has 17 residues. Germline-derived CDR1 and CDR2 are SGDLS and YYNGEE. Losses at the gene ends were 3 bases for V and 1 base for J; bases not matched to a gene: 8. CDR3 nucleotide sequence: TGTGCCAGCAGCGCCCGATCGACTAGCGTGAACACCGGGGAGCTGTTTTTT. It is translated as CASSARSTSVNTGELFF.

The V call is TRBV20-1, the J call TRBJ1-5, with D unclear. The V gene's germline CDR1 is DFQATT and CDR2 SNEGSKA (reference sequence). CDR3 length: 17 residues. The V and J ends lost 0 bases and 0 bases respectively, with 15 bases between them. CDR3: CSARDPAASYSNQPQHF. As DNA, the CDR3 is TGCAGTGCTAGAGATCCTGCGGCAAGCTATAGCAATCAGCCCCAGCATTTT.

Details on this clonotype: An end of the junction differs from the germline gene, which may be a read error. CDR3 in amino acids: CASSHRLAGDFSYEQYF. The CDR3 DNA reads TGTGCCAGCAGCCACAGACTAGCGGGGGATTTCTCCTATGAGCAGTACTTC. The chain is built from TRBV3-1 and TRBJ2-7; 12 bases are shared with TRBD2. Germline CDR1 is LGHDT and CDR2 is YNNKEL (reference sequence). The CDR3 is made up of 17 amino acids.

This clonotype came up many times. The CDR3 is CAWTTGLAGAWDIQYF. The CDR3, as DNA: TGTGCCTGGACTACCGGACTAGCGGGAGCTTGGGACATTCAGTACTTC. The V call is TRBV30, the J call TRBJ2-4; 13 bases map to TRBD2. This CDR3 is 16 amino acids long. Germline CDR1 reads GTSNPN; CDR2 reads SVGIG (reference sequence). V gave up 4 bases and J gave up 8 bases; unmatched junction bases: 11.

This clonotype occurred many times. The rearrangement joins TRBV12-3 or TRBV12-4 to TRBJ1-2; 7 positions agree with TRBD1. This CDR3 is 16 amino acids long. J was trimmed by 4 bases and V by 5 bases; bases with no gene match: 13. The CDR3 coding sequence is TGTGCCAGCAGTCCCTACTTGACACAGGGGATCTATGGCTACACCTTC. It translates to CASSPYLTQGIYGYTF.

This clonotype was detected only a few times. The chain couples TRBV6-1 to TRBJ2-1; D is ambiguous. V shed 1 base and J shed 5 bases, with 6 bases lying between them. The CDR3 is made up of 13 amino acids. Germline V gene lookup returns CDR1 MNHNS and CDR2 SASEGT. CDR3 in DNA: TGTGCCAGCAGTGAAGAGCAGGACAATGAGCAGTTCTTC. Translated, it gives CASSEEQDNEQFF.

This clonotype showed up just a few times. The CDR3 here is CASSLGIQRNTGELFF. The CDR3 DNA follows: TGTGCCAGCAGCCTAGGAATCCAGCGGAACACCGGGGAGCTGTTTTTT. The chain links TRBV3-1 to TRBJ2-2; D is uncertain. V was cut by 4 bases and J by 1 base, with 13 bases left in between. Germline values: CDR1 LGHDT, CDR2 YNNKEL (reference sequence). The CDR3 spans 16 residues.

This clonotype turned up a few times. The rearrangement links TRBV6-1 to TRBJ1-1; D is ambiguous. Trimming removed 5 bases from V and 1 base from J, with 11 bases in between. CDR3 length: 14 amino acids. Germline CDR1 is MNHNS and CDR2 is SASEGT. In nucleotides, the CDR3 is TGTGCCAGCAGTTCCAATAGTGGGAACACTGAAGCTTTCTTT. It yields the protein CASSSNSGNTEAFF.

Ten or more counts support this clonotype. The rearrangement links TRBV6-2 or TRBV6-3 to TRBJ1-1, with a weak D call TRBD1 (5 bases). Germline lookup yields CDR1 MNHEY and CDR2 SVGEGT. V lost 6 bases and J lost 3, with 14 bases in between. The CDR3 is 14 residues long. The CDR3 nucleotides are TGTGCCAGCAGAAAAAGCGGGGGACACACTGAAGCTTTCTTT. Protein: CASRKSGGHTEAFF.